These T cell receptor beta chains were read from a single sample in a study of identical twins. Via MiXCR, TCRdb re-called the 5' RACE reads, giving one row per CDR3 protein. The sample lists under 350,000 distinct CDR3 sequences, roughly 10% occurring once. This sample also belongs to another study, concerning yellow fever vaccine responses in identical twins.

The sample comprised CD8+ T cells sorted from blood. These receptors were obtained from a woman in her late teens or twenties in good health. Both conserved end residues are part of each CDR3. The D gene is left open where the match is weak. A clone size is listed for some rows: how often the clone was seen (once, few, many), or a class if it is expanded.

j_call	d_call	clone_size	v_call	cdr3_nt	cdr3_aa
TRBJ2-3	NA	NA	TRBV12-3/TRBV12-4	TGTGCCAGCAGTCCCGAGGAGGGAACGCAGTATTTT	CASSPEEGTQYF
TRBJ2-7	NA	NA	TRBV7-2	TGTGCCAGCAGCTTAGCGGGAAACTACTACGAGCAGTACTTC	CASSLAGNYYEQYF
TRBJ2-7	NA	few	TRBV5-1	TGCGCCAGCTCAGTGGGGCAGGCCTACGAGCAGTACTTC	CASSVGQAYEQYF
TRBJ2-3	NA	few	TRBV6-1	TGTGCCGGACCGGGGGCCTTCGGCCCCGATACGCAGTATTTT	CAGPGAFGPDTQYF
TRBJ2-1	TRBD2	many	TRBV5-1	TGCGCCAGCAGCTTGGGGGAGGGCAATGAGCAGTTCTTC	CASSLGEGNEQFF
TRBJ2-1	NA	NA	TRBV30	TGTGCCTGGAGTGTATCGGGGACCGGTGAGCAGTTCTTC	CAWSVSGTGEQFF
TRBJ1-1	TRBD1	NA	TRBV7-6	TGTGCCAGCAGCGTCGGGACAGGGGATATGAACACTGAAGCTTTCTTT	CASSVGTGDMNTEAFF
TRBJ1-5	NA	many	TRBV5-1	TGCGCCACCCCTCGAAGGCCTGGACAGAACGCTGAGATAATTAGCAATCAGCCCCAGCATTTT	CATPRRPGQNAEIISNQPQHF
TRBJ1-5	NA	few	TRBV6-1	TGTGCCAGCAGTCCAACCGGGTCTTCCAATCAGCCCCAGCATTTT	CASSPTGSSNQPQHF
TRBJ1-1	TRBD1	NA	TRBV12-3/TRBV12-4	TGTGCCAGCAGTGCTTGGGACAGGGGAAACATGAACACTGAAGCTTTCTTT	CASSAWDRGNMNTEAFF
TRBJ2-3	TRBD2	many	TRBV6-2/TRBV6-3	TGTGCCAGCAGTTACCGACCGGGACTAGGAGGGGCAGATACGCAGTATTTT	CASSYRPGLGGADTQYF
TRBJ1-1	NA	many	TRBV7-3	TGTGCCAGCAGCTCCGCCCGTGGGGACACTGAAGCTTTCTTT	CASSSARGDTEAFF
TRBJ2-5	TRBD1	few	TRBV6-1	TGTGCCAGCAGCCGCGGGACAGGGTTGGAGACCCAGTACTTC	CASSRGTGLETQYF
TRBJ2-7	NA	NA	TRBV7-2	TGTGCCAGCAGCTTATACAGGGTATACGAGCAGTACTTC	CASSLYRVYEQYF
TRBJ2-1	NA	many	TRBV4-3	TGCGCCAGCAGCCAAGTGGTATCGAGGCAGTTCTTC	CASSQVVSRQFF
TRBJ2-1	NA	many	TRBV20-1	TGCAGTGCTGTGACCCCCACGTACAATGAGCAGTTCTTC	CSAVTPTYNEQFF
TRBJ2-5	NA	many	TRBV20-1	TGCAGTGCTAGATCCGGTGGAGGGCAAGAGACCCAGTACTTC	CSARSGGGQETQYF
TRBJ2-5	TRBD1	many	TRBV12-3/TRBV12-4	TGTGCCAGCGTACCGGGACAGGGGGAGACCCAGTACTTC	CASVPGQGETQYF
TRBJ2-1	NA	NA	TRBV27	TGTGCCAGCAGTTTAATGGGACGCGAGCAGTTCTTC	CASSLMGREQFF
TRBJ2-2	TRBD2	NA	TRBV29-1	TGCAGCGTGGAAGGACTAGCGGGAGGGCAAACCGGGGAGCTGTTTTTT	CSVEGLAGGQTGELFF
TRBJ2-1	NA	NA	TRBV27	TGTGCCAGCAGTTTATTACTAGAGTATAATGAGCAGTTCTTC	CASSLLLEYNEQFF
TRBJ2-5	NA	NA	TRBV28	TGTGCCAGCAGTTCACGACAGCAAGAGACCCAGTACTTC	CASSSRQQETQYF
TRBJ2-7	TRBD1	many	TRBV27	TGTGCCAGCAGTCAAGGGGGCAGGGTATACGAGCAGTACTTC	CASSQGGRVYEQYF
TRBJ1-4	TRBD1	many	TRBV4-3	TGCGCCAGCAGCCAGGGACAGGGATTGAATGAAAAACTGTTTTTT	CASSQGQGLNEKLFF
TRBJ2-7	TRBD2	NA	TRBV10-3	TGTGCCATCAGTGGGGCACTAGCGGGAGTCCCCTACGAGCAGTACTTC	CAISGALAGVPYEQYF
TRBJ2-3	TRBD1	many	TRBV15	TGTGCCACCAGCCGACGGGGACAGGAGCAACCCACAGATACGCAGTATTTT	CATSRRGQEQPTDTQYF
TRBJ2-7	NA	many	TRBV16	TGTGCCAGCAGCGCCGGGCTATCCTACGAGCAGTACTTC	CASSAGLSYEQYF
TRBJ2-3	NA	many	TRBV29-1	TGCAGCGTTGTGGTGCAGGACCTTCATGATACGCAGTATTTT	CSVVVQDLHDTQYF
TRBJ2-3	TRBD2	few	TRBV11-2	TGTGCCAGCAGCCACTGGAGACTAGCGGAAATCACAGATACGCAGTATTTT	CASSHWRLAEITDTQYF
TRBJ2-3	NA	NA	TRBV15	TGTGCCACCAGCCGGTGGCCTACAGATACGCAGTATTTT	CATSRWPTDTQYF
TRBJ2-6	NA	NA	TRBV7-8	TGTGCCAGCAGCTTAGCCGGCGGAGAATCTCGGGCCAACGTCCTGACTTTC	CASSLAGGESRANVLTF
TRBJ1-1	NA	NA	TRBV7-2	TGTGCCAGCAGCTCATCCCTTATGAACACTGAAGCTTTCTTT	CASSSSLMNTEAFF
TRBJ2-1	NA	NA	TRBV21-1	TGTGCCAGCAGCAAGTGGGTGGTTGAGCAGTTCTTC	CASSKWVVEQFF
TRBJ2-7	TRBD1	few	TRBV11-2	TGTGCCAGCAGCCCCCCGGACAGGCACTACGAGCAGTACTTC	CASSPPDRHYEQYF
TRBJ2-3	TRBD1	few	TRBV6-4	TGTGCCAGTTCCCTGGAGGACAGGGGGTCAGATACGCAGTATTTT	CASSLEDRGSDTQYF
TRBJ2-1	NA	many	TRBV29-1	TGCAGCGTTGAAGGTAGGGCGGGGGCTGGCTACAATGAGCAGTTCTTC	CSVEGRAGAGYNEQFF
TRBJ2-7	NA	many	TRBV27	TGTGCCAGCAGTTTATCTTTCGGCAGGGCCTCCTACGAGCAGTACTTC	CASSLSFGRASYEQYF
TRBJ2-1	TRBD2	NA	TRBV27	TGTGCCAGCACCATGGGACTAAACTACAATGAGCAGTTCTTC	CASTMGLNYNEQFF
TRBJ2-2	NA	NA	TRBV4-3	TGCGCCAGCAGCCAAGATACTACGGGGGAGAACACCGGGGAGCTGTTTTTT	CASSQDTTGENTGELFF
TRBJ2-1	TRBD2	many	TRBV19	TGTGCCAGTAGTATAGGCGGGAGCCCCTACAATGAGCAGTTCTTC	CASSIGGSPYNEQFF
TRBJ2-3	TRBD1	NA	TRBV28	TGTGCCAGCAGCTCCTCCACCGGACAGGGGGCAGGAGATACGCAGTATTTT	CASSSSTGQGAGDTQYF
TRBJ2-1	TRBD2	few	TRBV2	TGTGCCAGCAGTGATCCAGGCGGGGGGTCGCAGTTCTTC	CASSDPGGGSQFF
TRBJ1-3	NA	many	TRBV6-5	TGTGCCAGCAGTCACGGACAAGGGAACGATGGAAACACCATATATTTT	CASSHGQGNDGNTIYF
TRBJ2-1	NA	few	TRBV6-1	TGTGCCAGCAGTGCTACTGTCGTCAATGAGCAGTTCTTC	CASSATVVNEQFF
TRBJ2-7	TRBD2	NA	TRBV30	TGTGCCTGGAGAGAATGGGAGGGCCTTTACGAGCAGTACTTC	CAWREWEGLYEQYF
TRBJ2-7	NA	few	TRBV11-2	TGTGCCAGCAGACCCCCCGCAGCAGGAGACTACGAGCAGTACTTC	CASRPPAAGDYEQYF
TRBJ2-2	TRBD1	many	TRBV11-3	TGTGCCAGCAGCTTAGATCTAAGGACAGGGATCACCGGGGAGCTGTTTTTT	CASSLDLRTGITGELFF
TRBJ1-6	NA	NA	TRBV15	TGTGCCACCAGCGGGCTTAATTCACCCCTCCACTTT	CATSGLNSPLHF
TRBJ2-5	NA	NA	TRBV6-1	TGTGCCAGCAGACAAACGGGGGCCTACCAGCCTCAAGAGACCCAGTACTTC	CASRQTGAYQPQETQYF
TRBJ2-2	TRBD2	many	TRBV10-3	TGTGCCATCAGCCGACTAGCGGAAAACACCGGGGAGCTGTTTTTT	CAISRLAENTGELFF
TRBJ2-7	TRBD1	few	TRBV11-2	TGTGCCAGCAGCTTTGGACAGGGGGCAGGCGAGCAGTACTTC	CASSFGQGAGEQYF
TRBJ2-7	NA	NA	TRBV7-3	TGTGCCAGCAGCGCCCAGGGGTCCCCCTACGAGCAGTACTTC	CASSAQGSPYEQYF
TRBJ1-2	NA	many	TRBV6-1	TGTGCCAGCAGTGATATGGGGGGACGGCTTTATGGCTACACCTTC	CASSDMGGRLYGYTF
TRBJ2-7	NA	NA	TRBV18	TGTGCCAGCTCACCTGCTGGCAACTCCTACGAGCAGTACTTC	CASSPAGNSYEQYF
TRBJ2-1	TRBD2	few	TRBV11-1	TGTGCCAGCAGCTTAGCAACTCTAGCGGGGCTTACCTACAATGAGCAGTTCTTC	CASSLATLAGLTYNEQFF
TRBJ1-2	TRBD1	NA	TRBV29-1	TGCAGCGCCACGACAGGGGACTATGGCTACACCTTC	CSATTGDYGYTF
TRBJ2-7	NA	few	TRBV6-5	TGTGCCAGCAGTTACTATAGACTAGACAGAAGCTCCTACGAGCAGTACTTC	CASSYYRLDRSSYEQYF